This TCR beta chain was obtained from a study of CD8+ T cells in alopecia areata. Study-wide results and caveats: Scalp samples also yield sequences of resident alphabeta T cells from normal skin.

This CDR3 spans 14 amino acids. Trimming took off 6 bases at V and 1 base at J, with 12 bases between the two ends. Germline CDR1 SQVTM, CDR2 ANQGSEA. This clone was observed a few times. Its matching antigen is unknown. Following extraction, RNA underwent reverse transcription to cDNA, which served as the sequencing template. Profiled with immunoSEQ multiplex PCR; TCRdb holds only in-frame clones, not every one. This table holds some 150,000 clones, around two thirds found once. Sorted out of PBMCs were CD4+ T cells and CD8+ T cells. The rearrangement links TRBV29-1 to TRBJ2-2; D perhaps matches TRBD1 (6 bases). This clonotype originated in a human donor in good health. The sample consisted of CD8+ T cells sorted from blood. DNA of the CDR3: TGCAGCGTGGTCACAGGGAAGAACACCGGGGAGCTGTTTTTT. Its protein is CSVVTGKNTGELFF.